The 12 T cell receptor beta chains given below trace back to one sample, sequenced in a study of tumor and adjacent non-tumor tissue in lung cancer. This sample's RNA came from whole unsorted tissue. This non-tumor lung sample came from over 3 cm beyond the tumor edge. Three rounds of nested PCR, following a modified ARM-PCR protocol, produced the TCRbeta library. From the multiplex PCR reads, TCRdb called clonotypes with MiXCR, one entry per CDR3 protein. The sample contains some 100,000 distinct CDR3 sequences, roughly 60% of which appear only once. Sequencing was done on a sample of distant non-tumor lung tissue. The receptors come from a man aged 25-45 years with non-small cell lung cancer.

V is TRBV6-2 or TRBV6-3 and J is TRBJ1-5; D is uncertain. The germline gives CDR1 MNHEY, CDR2 SVGEGT. The CDR3 is made up of 14 amino acids. V gave up 7 bases and J gave up 5 bases, with 15 bases separating them. Written as DNA, the CDR3 is TGTGCCAGCAAAGTGGGGAGCTGGGATCAGCCCCAGCATTTT. Translating gives CASKVGSWDQPQHF.

As for this clonotype: A much bigger clone sits one base away, suggesting this may be a read error. This sequence joins TRBV4-2 and TRBJ2-7, with D hard to call. Trimming shortened V by 1 base and J by 6 bases, and 10 bases separated the two germline ends. Germline CDR1 is LGHNA and CDR2 is YNFKEQ. The length of the CDR3 is 13 residues. DNA for the CDR3: TGTGCCAGCAGCCAAGCGTCGGTCTGCGAGCAGTACTTC. Protein sequence: CASSQASVCEQYF.

The sample holds one count of this clonotype. The CDR3, as DNA: TGTGCCAGCAGTCTTATAACAGGGATGGATGACTACACCTTC. It yields the protein CASSLITGMDDYTF. The rearrangement links TRBV6-5 to TRBJ1-2, with D possibly matching TRBD1 (6 bases). The length of the CDR3 is 14 residues. Germline V gene lookup returns CDR1 MNHEY and CDR2 SVGAGI. Trimming removed 5 bases at V and 10 bases at J, with 20 bases between.

Comments on this clonotype: One junction end disagrees with the germline gene, perhaps due to a read error. The V and J genes are TRBV29-1 and TRBJ2-3; D remains ambiguous. The germline V gene has CDR1 SQVTM and CDR2 ANQGSEA. CDR3 length equals 13 residues. The chain's CDR3 is CSVGSRSTDSQYF. The DNA for the CDR3 is TGCAGCGTTGGGTCGCGAAGCACAGATTCGCAGTATTTT.

The rearrangement links TRBV11-1 to TRBJ1-1, with 9 bases that match TRBD1. Germline CDR1 is SGHAT and CDR2 is FQDESV (reference sequence). Trimming removed 5 bases from V and 7 bases from J; junction bases left unmatched: 5. CDR3 size: 13 residues. The chain's CDR3 is CASSAGQGIEAFF. Here the CDR3 DNA reads TGTGCCAGCAGCGCGGGACAGGGAATTGAAGCTTTCTTT. Based on the CDR3 plus reference TRBV11-1 and TRBJ1-1, the full variable domain is EAEVAQSPRYKITEKSQAVAFWCDPISGHATLYWYRQILGQGPELLVQFQDESVVDDSQLPKDRFSAERLKGVDSTLKIQPAELGDSAMYLCASSAGQGIEAFFGQGTRLTVV.

The rearrangement uses TRBV6-2 or TRBV6-3 and TRBJ1-3; no reliable D call. Germline V gives CDR1 MNHEY, CDR2 SVGEGT. This CDR3 is built from 17 residues. Trimming pared 4 bases from V and 4 bases from J, leaving 20 bases between. The CDR3 DNA is TGTGCCAGCAGTTGGGATACACGAGGCAACTCCGGAAACACCATATATTTT. It translates to CASSWDTRGNSGNTIYF.

This clonotype was recorded many times. This chain connects TRBV6-5 to TRBJ2-5; 8 positions agree with TRBD2. CDR3 length: 15 amino acids. Germline V gene lookup returns CDR1 MNHEY and CDR2 SVGAGI. After removal of 6 bases from V and 3 bases from J, the junction contained 9 bases not matched to a gene. The DNA of the CDR3 is TGTGCCAGCAGCCGTCGGGGGGGCTTCGAAGAGACCCAGTACTTC. Translated: CASSRRGGFEETQYF.

In its sample, this clonotype was seen many times. The chain is built from TRBV10-3 and TRBJ2-2; 13 bases map to TRBD2. The CDR3 has 16 residues. Germline loops: CDR1 ENHRY, CDR2 SYGVKD. Losses at the gene ends were 7 bases for V and 2 bases for J; bases not matched to a gene: 4. The CDR3 loop is CAITRTSGGNTGELFF. In DNA form, the CDR3 reads TGTGCCATCACTCGGACTAGCGGGGGTAACACCGGGGAGCTGTTTTTT.

This sequence joins TRBV20-1 and TRBJ2-3; TRBD2 aligns across 7 bases. The CDR3 is made up of 14 amino acids. Germline assignment: CDR1 DFQATT and CDR2 SNEGSKA (reference sequence). Losses at the gene ends were 7 bases for V and 15 bases for J; bases not matched to a gene: 22. CDR3 sequence: CSVPIREATDRQYF. In DNA form, the CDR3 reads TGCAGTGTCCCAATCCGGGAGGCAACAGATAGGCAATATTTT.

The chain is built from TRBV19 and TRBJ1-6; D is undetermined. Trimming shortened V by 1 base and J by 6 bases, and 10 bases separated the two germline ends. The CDR3 has 15 amino acids. CDR1 LNHDA and CDR2 SQIVND come from the germline V gene (reference sequence). The CDR3 is CASSIAAGRNSPLHF. In nucleotides, the CDR3 is TGTGCCAGTAGTATAGCTGCAGGACGTAATTCACCCCTCCACTTT.

This chain connects TRBV12-3 or TRBV12-4 to TRBJ2-5, with D possibly being TRBD1 (6 bases). With 9 bases removed from V and 3 bases from J, the gap between germline ends came to 14 bases. This CDR3 contains 13 residues. The CDR3 DNA reads as TGTGCCAGAAGTCCTACAGGGAAAGAGACCCAGTACTTC. It translates to CARSPTGKETQYF.

This rearrangement joins TRBV5-6 to TRBJ1-2; D is undetermined. Germline V lookup: CDR1 SGHDT, CDR2 YYEEEE. V lost 1 base and J lost 0, with 10 bases in between. CDR3 size: 15 residues. CDR3 sequence (DNA): TGTGCCAGCAGCTTGCTACGGAGCGCTAACTATGGCTACACCTTC. Its protein product is CASSLLRSANYGYTF.